This T cell receptor beta chain was sequenced for a study of cytomegalovirus exposure and HLA in healthy donors (dated by TCRdb to between 2016 and 2019). For the study in its entirety: An earlier analysis of a few hundred of the donors reported 250 to 300 Gb of sequence data and 95 million to 130 million unique TCR beta sequences obtained from approximately 180 million T cells. About 310 gigabases of sequencing data and approximately 85 million unique TCR sequences were included in an early release covering around 650 HLA-typed donors. The genetic ancestry cluster associated with self-reported Caucasian donors included over 65% of the approximately 400 genotyped donors. The aim of the study was to test whether cataloging public T cell receptors could identify signatures of past pathogen exposure. Using immunosequencing, the study profiled T cell repertoires from roughly 650 subjects and related those repertoires to cytomegalovirus serostatus. In addition to the first cohort of 666 subjects, a separate validation cohort of approximately 130 different subjects was used. To predict cytomegalovirus infection status, the study combined high-throughput TCR immunosequencing, statistical association of individual TCRs with disease status, and machine learning. To study patterns of TCR occurrence, a later analysis re-analyzed previously published TCR beta repertoires from 600 to 750 donors and added high-resolution HLA genotyping. The later analysis used no new phenotypic data to find candidate immune exposures, relying instead on TCR beta sequences and their occurrence across donors. An earlier analysis of 587 of the donors used high-throughput TCR beta sequencing to judge whether each TCR beta V gene segment behaved as functional or pseudogenic. Alongside the repertoire data, information on donor age, sex, ethnicity and CMV serostatus was compiled. A later genetic analysis took genome-wide SNP genotypes for about three fifths of the 666 donors and used that subset as a discovery cohort. Every discovery cohort repertoire had been produced on one sequencing platform. HLA typing covered class I and class II loci at four-digit resolution. Typing coverage differed by locus: A, B, C, DRB1 and DQB1 were typed in roughly 629-640 donors, DQA1 in approximately 520, DPA1 in some 600, and DPB1 in roughly 450. Because of strong linkage in the cohort, roughly 5 DR-DQ haplotypes were treated as single units for association and clustering. Among 300 to 500 genotyped donors of the cohort, an average of roughly 230,000 unique TCR beta nucleotide sequences was sequenced per donor, of which about 19% were non-productive. The paper as a whole reports these results and caveats: The classifier was reported to diagnose cytomegalovirus status with high specificity and sensitivity in both the original cohort and the validation cohort. Compared with equally common non-associated chains, HLA-associated TCR beta chains in a later analysis were more clonally expanded and had lower generation probabilities. The study gave a list of around 170 TCR beta chains associated with cytomegalovirus. In a later analysis, most CMV-associated TCR beta chains were found to appear HLA-restricted, with HLA associations seemingly driven largely by CMV exposure. The sequencing pipeline was judged likely to have produced a cluster of highly shared sequence variants as a technical artifact. A later genetic analysis associated a missense DCLRE1C variant with V-gene and J-gene trimming of TCR beta chains, and an independent cohort replicated the association. The earlier analysis of 587 of the donors excluded some 15 rarely observed V segments, including chromosome 9 orphons, because counts were too low. Because HLA typing was missing for some donors at each locus, association tests included only the typed subset. Because the 87-base-pair reads could not distinguish some IMGT-functional V segments, including TRBV6-2 and TRBV6-3, those segments were excluded. In an earlier analysis of approximately 590 of the donors, most TCR beta V segments were observed in productive rearrangements about 87% or about 30% of the time, broadly matching IMGT annotations. In a later analysis, the rate of TCR association differed among HLA loci, with DRB1 alleles having the most associated TCRs and HLA-C alleles having the fewest. For the cohort, immune exposure information was limited to CMV serostatus. The authors suggested that the approach could potentially be generalized to other disease states and immunological phenotypes. Correlated functional status among segregating V segments might reflect linkage disequilibrium, but an unknown experimental factor could not be ruled out. A further reported finding was that TCR beta sequences accurately predicted the HLA-A and HLA-B alleles for most subjects in the first cohort. In a later analysis, around 17,000 TCR beta sequences were associated with specific HLA alleles at a false discovery rate of 0.05. Most TCR sequences were observed very rarely across donors, whereas some public TCRs were present in many individuals. In this cohort, only TCR beta chains were sequenced, and detectable features were limited by the absence of alpha or paired-chain data. Three of the identified cytomegalovirus-associated TCR beta chains were confirmed in vitro to be specific for cytomegalovirus antigens. Sequencing depth was assumed to be roughly uniform across donors in the presence/absence analyses, though that assumption may not hold. A later genetic analysis reported fewer N-insertions in productive TCRs among donors in an Asian-associated ancestry cluster than the roughly 700-donor mean. When HLA alleles, especially DR and DQ, strongly co-occurred, attributing TCR associations to individual alleles was difficult. A later analysis reported that several top co-occurrence clusters appeared linked to parvovirus B19, influenza, CMV and Epstein-Barr virus.

In total, just over 650 healthy bone marrow donors made up the cohort. All cohort members were sampled while nominally healthy, although unrecorded immune exposures were likely present. The donor tested CMV seronegative and was one of the 352 seronegative cohort members. A peripheral blood sample was collected from each donor, and TCR beta sequencing was performed on peripheral blood mononuclear cells. Genomic DNA was extracted from the blood cell samples with the Qiagen DNeasy Blood Extraction Kit. There are 12 amino acids in the CDR3, from cysteine to phenylalanine inclusive. Only the CDR3 portion is preserved as DNA: 36 bases, with reading frame beginning at the first base. CDR1 and CDR2, per the germline V gene, are SNHLY and FYNNEI. The V end loses 10 bases and the J end loses 1 base, and a stretch of 7 bases separates them. To prepare the library, the immunoSEQ multiplex PCR assay was applied. A mixture of 60 forward primers for TCR Vbeta segments and 13 reverse primers for TCR Jbeta segments was used in the multiplex PCR. The CDR3 region of rearranged TCR beta genes was amplified from genomic DNA by a multiplex PCR assay. On the Illumina HiSeq System, the amplified TCR beta libraries were sequenced as 87-base-pair reads. The authors' analysis ran thus. A later analysis counted about 80 million unique TCR beta chains across the 666 repertoires, and some 12 million of these chains were shared by at least two donors. A nearest-neighbor algorithm error-corrected the raw reads and collapsed the reads into unique sequences, merging closely related sequences to remove PCR and sequencing errors. CDR3 sequences were aligned to IMGT reference sequences to assign V, D and J gene segments. For a sequence to be retained, at least a six-nucleotide match to both a V gene segment and a J gene segment was required. Rearrangements were classified as productive when the CDR3 lacked stop codons and remained in frame with V and J, and all other rearrangements were classified as non-productive. CDR3 was defined according to IMGT convention as the region running from the second conserved V-encoded cysteine to the conserved J-encoded phenylalanine. The earlier analysis of a few hundred of the donors excluded sequences that lacked an unambiguous match to a single V gene segment. An earlier analysis of fewer than 750 of the donors called V segments functional above 56.7% productive rearrangements and segregating when the between-donor standard deviation exceeded 5%. A statistical classification framework was developed to diagnose cytomegalovirus status using the catalog of TCR beta chain sequences. A later analysis assigned V and J genes by comparing TCR nucleotide sequences with IMGT/GENE-DB human TR gene sequences. The TCRdist pipeline was used in a later analysis to assign CDR3 sequences and most-parsimonious VDJ recombination scenarios. In a later analysis, every TCR beta chain was defined by the combination of its CDR3 amino acid sequence and its V-gene family, and reads without a unique V-gene family were dropped. As a way to deal with suspected cross-contamination and a sequencing artifact, a later analysis dropped more than 500 nucleotide sequences that were highly shared and had low generation probability. A later analysis calculated a clonal expansion index for each public chain from normalized within-repertoire ranks of inferred template counts. In a later analysis, generation probabilities were computed using a VDJ recombination model fitted to out-of-frame rearrangements, and the results were checked against IGoR. Hypergeometric tests were used in a later analysis to score TCR-TCR, TCR-HLA and TCR-CMV co-occurrence, with a repertoire-size bias correction applied to the TCR pairs. A later analysis estimated false discovery rates by permuting HLA or CMV assignments 20 times. In a later analysis, co-occurring TCRs were grouped using DBSCAN, and TCRdist sequence similarity was added for clustering within HLA-allele-positive subsets. Repertoires with fewer than 30,000 or more than 120,000 public chains were left out of co-occurrence clustering, as were five repertoires with anomalous nucleotide sharing. TCRdb obtained this table from immuneACCESS and retained in-frame rearrangements with V and J assigned. These tables miss some clones; where compared with another copy, unresolved V genes account for less than half of the shortfall, and the remainder is unexplained. Clone size and V and J calls were adopted from that table, with D and trimming inferred from the DNA. In this sample the table shows about 130,000 clones, about four fifths of which occur a single time. Jointly, the top ten make up 3.1% of the sample.

Turning to this clone: Its cognate antigen has yet to be identified. No per-base quality is available; no much larger clone lies one base away.

The sample was PBMCs. The sequence links TRBV2 to TRBJ2-2; perhaps TRBD1 is the D gene, with 6 bases matching. This sequence originates from a man aged 30 to 45 in good health and CMV-seronegative. CDR3 loop: CATQGNTGELFF. The DNA is as follows: TGTGCCACACAGGGGAACACCGGGGAGCTGTTTTTT.